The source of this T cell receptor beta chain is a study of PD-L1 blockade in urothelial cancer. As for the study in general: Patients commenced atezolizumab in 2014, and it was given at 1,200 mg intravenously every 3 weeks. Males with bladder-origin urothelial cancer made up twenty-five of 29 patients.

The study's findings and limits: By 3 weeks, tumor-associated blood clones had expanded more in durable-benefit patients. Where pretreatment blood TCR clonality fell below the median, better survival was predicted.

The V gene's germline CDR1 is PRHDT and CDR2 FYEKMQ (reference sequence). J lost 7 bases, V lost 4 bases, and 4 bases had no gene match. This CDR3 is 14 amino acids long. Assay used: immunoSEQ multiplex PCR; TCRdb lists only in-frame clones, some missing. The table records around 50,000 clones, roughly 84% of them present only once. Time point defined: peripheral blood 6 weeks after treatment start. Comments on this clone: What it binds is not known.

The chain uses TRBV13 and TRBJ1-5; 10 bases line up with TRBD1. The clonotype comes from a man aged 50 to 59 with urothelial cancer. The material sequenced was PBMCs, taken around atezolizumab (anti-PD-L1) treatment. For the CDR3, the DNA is TGTGCCAGCAGCTCACCGGGACAGGGGCAGCCCCAGCATTTT. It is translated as CASSSPGQGQPQHF.